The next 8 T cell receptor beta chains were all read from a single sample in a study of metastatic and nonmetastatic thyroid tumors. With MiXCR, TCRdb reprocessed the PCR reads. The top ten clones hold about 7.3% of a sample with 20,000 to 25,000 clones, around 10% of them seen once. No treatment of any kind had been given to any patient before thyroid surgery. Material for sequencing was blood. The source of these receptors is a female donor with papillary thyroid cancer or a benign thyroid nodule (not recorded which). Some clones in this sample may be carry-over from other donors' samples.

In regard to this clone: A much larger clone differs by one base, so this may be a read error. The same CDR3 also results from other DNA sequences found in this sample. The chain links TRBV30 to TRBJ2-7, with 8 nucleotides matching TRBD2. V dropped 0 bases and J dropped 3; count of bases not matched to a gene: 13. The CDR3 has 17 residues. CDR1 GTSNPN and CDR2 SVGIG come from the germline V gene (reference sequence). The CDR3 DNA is TGTGCCTGGAGTGTACTCTTCGGGACTAGTGGGCACTACGAGCAGTACTTC. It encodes CAWSVLFGTSGHYEQYF.

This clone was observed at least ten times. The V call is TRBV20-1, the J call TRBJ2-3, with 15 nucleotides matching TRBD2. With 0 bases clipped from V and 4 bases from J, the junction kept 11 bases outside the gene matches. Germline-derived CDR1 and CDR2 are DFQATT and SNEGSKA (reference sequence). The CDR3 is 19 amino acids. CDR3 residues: CSARDRGTSGRPWSDTQYF. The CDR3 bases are TGCAGTGCTAGAGATCGTGGGACTAGCGGGAGGCCTTGGTCAGATACGCAGTATTTT.

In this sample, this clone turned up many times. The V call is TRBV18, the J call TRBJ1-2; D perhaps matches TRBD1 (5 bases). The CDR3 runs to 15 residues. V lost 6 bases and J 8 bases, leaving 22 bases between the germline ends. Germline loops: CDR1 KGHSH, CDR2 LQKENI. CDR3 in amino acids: CASSLGTIHTWGYTF. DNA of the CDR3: TGTGCCAGCTCGCTCGGGACGATCCACACATGGGGCTACACCTTC.

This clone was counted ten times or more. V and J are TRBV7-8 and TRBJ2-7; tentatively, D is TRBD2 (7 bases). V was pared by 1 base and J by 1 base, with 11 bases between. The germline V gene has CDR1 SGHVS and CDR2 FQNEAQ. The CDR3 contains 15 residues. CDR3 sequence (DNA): TGTGCCAGCAGCTTAGACAGCGGGACATCCTACGAGCAGTACTTC. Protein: CASSLDSGTSYEQYF.

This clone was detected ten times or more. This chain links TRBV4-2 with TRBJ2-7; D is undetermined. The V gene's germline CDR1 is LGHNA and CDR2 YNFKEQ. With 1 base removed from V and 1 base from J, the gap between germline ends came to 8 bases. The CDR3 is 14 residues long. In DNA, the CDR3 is TGTGCCAGCAGCCAAGTAAGTCAGTCCTACGAGCAGTACTTC. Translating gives CASSQVSQSYEQYF.

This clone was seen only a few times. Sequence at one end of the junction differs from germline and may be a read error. CDR3 protein: CASSLWAGINQTQHF. The CDR3 bases are TGTGCTAGCAGTTTATGGGCAGGGATCAATCAGACCCAGCATTTT. The chain is built from TRBV27 and TRBJ1-5; tentative D call: TRBD1 (5 bases). The CDR3 contains 15 residues. The germline gives CDR1 MNHEY, CDR2 SMNVEV (reference sequence).

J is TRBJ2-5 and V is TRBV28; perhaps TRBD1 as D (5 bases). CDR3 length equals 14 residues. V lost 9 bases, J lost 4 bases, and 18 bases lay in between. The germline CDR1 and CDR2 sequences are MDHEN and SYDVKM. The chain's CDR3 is CASWSLGPRETQYF. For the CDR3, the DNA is TGTGCCAGTTGGTCGCTGGGGCCACGAGAGACCCAGTACTTC. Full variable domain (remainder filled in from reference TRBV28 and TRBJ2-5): DVKVTQSSRYLVKRTGEKVFLECVQDMDHENMFWYRQDPGLGLRLIYFSYDVKMKEKGDIPEGYSVSREKKERFSLILESASTNQTSMYLCASWSLGPRETQYFGPGTRLLVL.

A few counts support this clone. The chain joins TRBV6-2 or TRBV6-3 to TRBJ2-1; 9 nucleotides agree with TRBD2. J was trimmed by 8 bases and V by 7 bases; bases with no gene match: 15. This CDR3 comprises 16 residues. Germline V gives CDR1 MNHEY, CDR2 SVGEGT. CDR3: CASTQRAGGVVYEQFF. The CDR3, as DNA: TGTGCCAGCACCCAAAGGGCGGGGGGGGTCGTCTATGAGCAGTTCTTC.